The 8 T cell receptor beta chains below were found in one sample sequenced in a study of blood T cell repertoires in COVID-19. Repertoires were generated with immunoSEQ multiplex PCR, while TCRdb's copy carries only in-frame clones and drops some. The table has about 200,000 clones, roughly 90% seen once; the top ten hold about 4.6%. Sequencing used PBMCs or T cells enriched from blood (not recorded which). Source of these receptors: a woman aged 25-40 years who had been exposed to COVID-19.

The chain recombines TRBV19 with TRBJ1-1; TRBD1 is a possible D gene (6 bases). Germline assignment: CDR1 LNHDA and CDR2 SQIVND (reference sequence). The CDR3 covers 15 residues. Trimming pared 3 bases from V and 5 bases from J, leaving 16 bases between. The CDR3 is CASSMGGQGWTEAFF. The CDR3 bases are TGTGCCAGTAGTATGGGGGGGCAGGGCTGGACTGAAGCTTTCTTT. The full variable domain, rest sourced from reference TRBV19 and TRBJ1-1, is DGGITQSPKYLFRKEGQNVTLSCEQNLNHDAMYWYRQDPGQGLRLIYYSQIVNDFQKGDIAEGYSVSREKKESFPLTVTSAQKNPTAFYLCASSMGGQGWTEAFFGQGTRLTVV.

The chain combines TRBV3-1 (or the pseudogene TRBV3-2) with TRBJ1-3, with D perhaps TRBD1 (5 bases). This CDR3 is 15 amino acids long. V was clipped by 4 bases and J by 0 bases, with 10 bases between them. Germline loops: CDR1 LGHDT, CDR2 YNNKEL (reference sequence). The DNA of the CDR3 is TGTGCCAGCAGCCTCCGACAGCTCTCTGGAAACACCATATATTTT. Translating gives CASSLRQLSGNTIYF.

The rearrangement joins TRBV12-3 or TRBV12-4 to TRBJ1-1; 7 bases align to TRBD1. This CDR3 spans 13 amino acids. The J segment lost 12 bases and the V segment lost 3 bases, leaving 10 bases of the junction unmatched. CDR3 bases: TGTGCCAGCAGTTTTCAGGGGGGTTCGGATACTTTCTTT. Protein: CASSFQGGSDTFF.

CDR3 sequence (DNA): TGTGCCAGCAGTTACCGCACGCAGGCCACCGGGGAGCTGTTTTTT. Translated, it gives CASSYRTQATGELFF. The J gene is TRBJ2-2, the V gene TRBV6-5; no reliable D call. The germline gives CDR1 MNHEY, CDR2 SVGAGI. CDR3 length equals 15 residues. V was trimmed by 2 bases and J by 4 bases, leaving 11 bases between them.

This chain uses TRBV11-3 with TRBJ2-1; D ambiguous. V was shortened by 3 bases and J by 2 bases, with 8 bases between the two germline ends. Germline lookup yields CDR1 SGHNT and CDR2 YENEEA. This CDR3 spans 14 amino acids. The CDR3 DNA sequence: TGTGCCAGCAGCTTTGTGGCTGCCTACAATGAGCAGTTCTTC. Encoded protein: CASSFVAAYNEQFF.

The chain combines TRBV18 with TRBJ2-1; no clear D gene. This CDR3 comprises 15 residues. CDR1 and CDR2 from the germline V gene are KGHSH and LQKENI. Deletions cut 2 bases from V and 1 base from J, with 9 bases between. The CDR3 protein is CASSPSMASYNEQFF. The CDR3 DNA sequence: TGTGCCAGCTCACCATCGATGGCTTCCTACAATGAGCAGTTCTTC.

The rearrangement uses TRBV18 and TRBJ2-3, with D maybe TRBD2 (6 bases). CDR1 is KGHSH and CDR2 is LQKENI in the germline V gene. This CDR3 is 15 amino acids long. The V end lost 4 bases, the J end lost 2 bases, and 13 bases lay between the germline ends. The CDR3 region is CASSHRETNTDTQYF. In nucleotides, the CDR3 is TGTGCCAGCTCACACCGGGAGACTAACACAGATACGCAGTATTTT.

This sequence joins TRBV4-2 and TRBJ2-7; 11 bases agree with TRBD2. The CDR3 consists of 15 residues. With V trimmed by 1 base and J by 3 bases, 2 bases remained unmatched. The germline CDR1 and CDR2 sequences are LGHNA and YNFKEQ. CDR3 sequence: CASSQGLAGRYEQYF. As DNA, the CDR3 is TGTGCCAGCAGCCAAGGACTAGCGGGGCGCTACGAGCAGTACTTC.